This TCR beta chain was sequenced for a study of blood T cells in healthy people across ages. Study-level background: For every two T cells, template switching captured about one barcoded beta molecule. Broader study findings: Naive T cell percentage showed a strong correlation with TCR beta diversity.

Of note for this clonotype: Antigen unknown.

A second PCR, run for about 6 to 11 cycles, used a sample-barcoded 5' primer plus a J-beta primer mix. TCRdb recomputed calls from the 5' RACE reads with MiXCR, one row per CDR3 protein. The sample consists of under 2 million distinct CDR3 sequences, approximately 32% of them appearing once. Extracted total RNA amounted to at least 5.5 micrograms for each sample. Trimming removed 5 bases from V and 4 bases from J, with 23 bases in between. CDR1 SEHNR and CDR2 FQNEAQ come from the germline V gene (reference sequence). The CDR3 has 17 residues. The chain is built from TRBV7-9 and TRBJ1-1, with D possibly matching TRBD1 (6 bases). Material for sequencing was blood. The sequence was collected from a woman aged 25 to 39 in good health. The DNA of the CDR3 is TGTGCCAGCAGCCCTAGGGGGGGAGAGGGCAACCCCACTGAAGCTTTCTTT. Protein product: CASSPRGGEGNPTEAFF.